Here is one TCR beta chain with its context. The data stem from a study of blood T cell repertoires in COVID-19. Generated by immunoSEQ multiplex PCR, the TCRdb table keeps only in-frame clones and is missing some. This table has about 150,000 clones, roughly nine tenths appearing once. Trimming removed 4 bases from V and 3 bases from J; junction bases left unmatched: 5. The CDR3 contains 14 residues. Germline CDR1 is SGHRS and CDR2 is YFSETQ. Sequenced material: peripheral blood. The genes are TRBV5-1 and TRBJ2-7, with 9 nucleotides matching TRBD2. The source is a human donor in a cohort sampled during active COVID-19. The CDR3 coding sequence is TGCGCCAGCAGCCAGAGCGGGGGGAGCTACGAGCAGTACTTC. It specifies CASSQSGGSYEQYF.